One sample yielded the 13 T cell receptor beta chains listed below, sequenced in a study of Graves' ophthalmopathy and Graves' hyperthyroidism. For repertoire sequencing, the TCR beta CDR3 regions were amplified from RNA transcripts. Amplification began with first-round RT-PCR using HTBI primers, then second-round multiplex PCR was performed. TCRdb reprocessed the multiplex PCR reads with MiXCR, giving one entry per CDR3 protein. The sample yields 200,000 to 300,000 distinct CDR3 sequences, 45% to 55% seen once. The material sequenced was peripheral blood. The source of these receptors is an adult man with Graves' ophthalmopathy.

The chain recombines TRBV6-5 with TRBJ2-5, with 11 bases identical to TRBD1. V shed 9 bases and J 2 bases; nucleotides not matched to a gene: 8. The CDR3 runs 15 residues. CDR1 and CDR2 from the germline V gene are MNHEY and SVGAGI. The CDR3 region is CASRGDRGLQETQYF. The CDR3 coding sequence is TGTGCCAGTAGGGGGGACAGGGGGTTGCAAGAGACCCAGTACTTC.

To note about this clonotype: One end of the junction fails to match germline, which may point to a read error. The chain links TRBV10-3 to TRBJ1-2; TRBD1 might be the D (5 bases). The V gene's germline CDR1 is ENHRY and CDR2 SYGVKD. The CDR3 covers 14 residues. In DNA form, the CDR3 reads TGTGCCAGCAGTTTATCCTCGGGGGACTATGGCTACACCTTC. Amino acids: CASSLSSGDYGYTF.

The chain carries TRBV24-1 and TRBJ2-1, with 8 bases that match TRBD1. There are 15 residues in the CDR3. Trimming took 4 bases from V and 8 from J; bases not matched to a gene: 9. The germline gives CDR1 KGHDR, CDR2 SFDVKD. The CDR3 coding sequence is TGTGCCACCAGTGACCGAAGACAGGGGATAGATGAGCAGTTCTTC. It translates to CATSDRRQGIDEQFF.

In its sample, this clonotype was seen many times. Germline is not matched at one junction end, which may reflect a read error. V and J are TRBV5-1 and TRBJ2-7; 10 nucleotides agree with TRBD1. The V gene's germline CDR1 is SGHRS and CDR2 YFSETQ. The CDR3 loop spans 14 amino acids. CDR3 region: CASSPGQGGYEQYF. DNA for the CDR3: TGTGCCAGCAGCCCTGGACAGGGGGGTTACGAGCAGTACTTC. Supplemented by reference TRBV5-1 and TRBJ2-7, the full variable domain reads KAGVTQTPRYLIKTRGQQVTLSCSPISGHRSVSWYQQTPGQGLQFLFEYFSETQRNKGNFPGRFSGRQFSNSRSEMNVSTLELGDSALYLCASSPGQGGYEQYFGPGTRLTVT.

The chain uses TRBV30 and TRBJ2-6, with D unresolved. Germline CDR1 GTSNPN, CDR2 SVGIG (reference sequence). V lost 4 bases and J 0 bases, leaving 4 bases between the germline ends. The CDR3 covers 13 residues. This CDR3 reads CAWKHSGANVLTF. CDR3 nucleotide sequence: TGTGCCTGGAAACACTCTGGGGCCAACGTCCTGACTTTC.

The CDR3 region has the DNA TGTGCCAGCAGCAGGGAAGCCAACTCTGGGGCCAACGTCCTGACTTTC. This sequence encodes CASSREANSGANVLTF. The J gene is TRBJ2-6, the V gene TRBV9; D unclear. Looked up from germline, CDR1 is SGDLS and CDR2 is YYNGEE. The CDR3 extends over 16 amino acids. Trimming removed 4 bases from V and 0 bases from J, with 11 bases in between. The full variable domain, completed using reference TRBV9 and TRBJ2-6, is DSGVTQTPKHLITATGQRVTLRCSPRSGDLSVYWYQQSLDQGLQFLIQYYNGEERAKGNILERFSAQQFPDLHSELNLSSLELGDSALYFCASSREANSGANVLTFGAGSRLTVL.

V usage is TRBV9 and J usage is TRBJ1-2; TRBD1 aligns across 8 bases. This CDR3 region has 15 residues. V was pared by 0 bases and J by 2 bases, with 3 bases of the junction left unmatched. Looked up from germline, CDR1 is SGDLS and CDR2 is YYNGEE. The DNA for the CDR3 is TGTGCCAGCAGCGTAGACCAGGGGGCAAACTATGGCTACACCTTC. It translates to CASSVDQGANYGYTF.

CDR3 amino acids: CATSPAGLAGEQYF. For the CDR3, the DNA is TGTGCCACCAGCCCAGCCGGCCTAGCGGGCGAGCAGTACTTC. This chain connects TRBV15 to TRBJ2-7, with 8 bases identical to TRBD2. The CDR3 has 14 residues. J was trimmed by 6 bases and V by 5 bases; bases with no gene match: 9. Looked up from germline, CDR1 is LNHNV and CDR2 is YYDKDF (reference sequence).

This clonotype was seen a handful of times. The V and J genes are TRBV7-9 and TRBJ2-5; 8 nucleotides match TRBD2. This CDR3 is built from 15 residues. CDR1 and CDR2 from the germline V gene are SEHNR and FQNEAQ (reference sequence). V shed 5 bases, J shed 5 bases, and the junction held 10 bases outside the gene matches. The CDR3 reads CASSLSGGAQETQYF. The CDR3, as DNA: TGTGCCAGCAGCCTATCGGGGGGGGCGCAGGAGACCCAGTACTTC.

The chain uses TRBV5-1 and TRBJ1-4, with a weak D call TRBD1 (6 bases). The CDR3 contains 15 residues. Germline V gene data show CDR1 as SGHRS and CDR2 as YFSETQ. V shed 5 bases and J shed 3 bases, with 14 bases lying between them. CDR3 nucleotides: TGCGCCAGCAGGACAACAGGGCTATCTAATGAAAAACTGTTTTTT. This encodes CASRTTGLSNEKLFF.

The chain combines TRBV9 with TRBJ2-5; D is possibly TRBD1 (5 bases). The germline V gene encodes CDR1 SGDLS and CDR2 YYNGEE. The CDR3 sequence is 14 residues long. The V end was cut by 0 bases, the J end by 1 base, with 7 bases between. The CDR3 reads CASSVGQFQETQYF. The DNA for the CDR3 is TGTGCCAGCAGCGTAGGACAGTTCCAAGAGACCCAGTACTTC.

Comments on this clonotype: A much larger clone is a single base away; this may be a read error. The V call is TRBV12-3 or TRBV12-4, the J call TRBJ2-5, with D unresolved. V lost 4 bases to trimming and J lost 4 bases, with 4 bases between them. The CDR3 length is 11 residues. This CDR3 is CASSWRETQYF. The CDR3 DNA reads as TGTGCCAGCAGTTGGAGAGAGACCCAGTACTTC.

About this clonotype: One end of the junction does not line up with germline, which may come from a read error. V is TRBV10-3 and J is TRBJ1-2; TRBD1 is a possible D gene (5 bases). Germline assignment: CDR1 ENHRY and CDR2 SYGVKD. This CDR3 spans 14 amino acids. CDR3 residues: CASSYSWDDYGYTF. The CDR3 region has the DNA TGTGCCAGCAGTTACTCGTGGGACGACTATGGCTACACCTTC.